This is a list of T cell receptor beta chains from one sample in a study of Ad26.COV2.S vaccination and SARS-CoV-2 variants. TCRdb's table, derived via immunoSEQ multiplex PCR, lists solely in-frame clones and lacks some. The top ten hold approximately 15% of the sample, which has over 85,000 clones, 82% seen once. Sample: peripheral blood, taken after recovery from COVID-19. These receptors were collected from a human donor who had recovered from COVID-19. CDR3s include the opening cysteine and the closing phenylalanine or tryptophan. The size field is filled for only some rows; it gives once, few, many or a size class.

v_gene	j_gene	abundance	CDR3aa
TRBV13	TRBJ2-1	.	CASSISGSEQFF
TRBV3-1/TRBV3-2	TRBJ2-2	.	CASSHYGGTGELFF
TRBV9	TRBJ2-3	.	CASSVSPAGVSDTQYF
TRBV28	TRBJ2-7	.	CASSSLMGGPYEQYF
TRBV6-4	TRBJ1-1	.	CASRQGASVAEAFF
TRBV28	TRBJ1-1	.	CASGRVLNTEAFF
TRBV6-5	TRBJ2-7	.	CASNEPGLTEQYF
TRBV11-3	TRBJ1-4	.	CASSLGQGSTNEKLFF
TRBV25-1	TRBJ1-3	few	CASINGNTIYF
TRBV7-2	TRBJ2-7	.	CASSGRSTSYEQYF
TRBV11-2	TRBJ2-2	.	CASSFPSGGNTGELFF
TRBV9	TRBJ2-3	.	CASSETAGGATDTQYF
TRBV28	TRBJ2-7	.	CASSSLPGWGEQYF
TRBV5-6	TRBJ2-3	.	CASSLGASGGEGTDTQYF
TRBV7-9	TRBJ2-7	once	CASSSSSYEQYF
TRBV5-6	TRBJ2-3	few	CASSLEKGRTDTQYF
TRBV28	TRBJ1-1	.	CASSSEDSESEAFF
TRBV7-9	TRBJ2-5	once	CASSSPDGQEKETQYF
TRBV4-2	TRBJ2-3	.	CASSLSGTSGSADTQYF
TRBV6-5	TRBJ1-1	.	CASSSDRNTEAFF
TRBV2	TRBJ1-1	.	CASSPARGLEAFF
TRBV4-2	TRBJ2-3	.	CASSQRPGSPADTQYF
TRBV13	TRBJ1-6	.	CASSRYQANSPLHF
TRBV3-1/TRBV3-2	TRBJ2-5	few	CASSRDRLAGGSGIGETQYF
TRBV28	TRBJ2-1	.	CASSPGGSPYEQFF
TRBV6-5	TRBJ1-2	.	CASSYSAAKIPYGYTF
TRBV19	TRBJ2-1	once	CATLSGRAGYNEQFF
TRBV10-3	TRBJ1-5	.	CAISRTGDNQPQHF
TRBV19	TRBJ2-3	.	CASSISGRTDTQYF
TRBV13	TRBJ2-5	.	CASSLFEASGLAGEETQYF
TRBV24-1	TRBJ1-5	.	CATSDTPGGRYRNNQPQHF
TRBV10-2	TRBJ2-2	.	CASSEWANTGELFF
TRBV12-3/TRBV12-4	TRBJ2-5	.	CASSPGAWETQYF
TRBV5-1	TRBJ2-1	once	CASLNLAGADNEQFF
TRBV28	TRBJ1-3	.	CASSPTAIYSGNTIYF
TRBV6-6	TRBJ2-1	.	CASSHREAEQFF
TRBV28	TRBJ2-1	.	CASWGRWGYEQFF
TRBV20-1	TRBJ1-2	.	CSASQSGPQGRGYTF
TRBV7-3	TRBJ2-1	.	CASSLLLAGPAGNEQFF
TRBV19	TRBJ2-2	.	CASSISGATGELFF
TRBV7-3	TRBJ1-5	many	CASSHKGQGDQPQHF
TRBV4-2	TRBJ2-3	.	CASSQLTTDADTQYF
TRBV6-1	TRBJ1-5	few	CASSERDQPQHF
TRBV5-6	TRBJ2-5	once	CASSVLAGETQYF
TRBV28	TRBJ1-6	.	CASSLPGGRFGNSPLHF
TRBV6-1	TRBJ1-6	few	CASREQGWVYNSPLHF
TRBV7-2	TRBJ2-7	.	CASSLVVRYEQYF
TRBV5-6	TRBJ1-6	.	CASSFGGSPLHF
TRBV5-5	TRBJ2-1	.	CASRRLAGGVNEQFF
TRBV5-1	TRBJ2-7	.	CASSKRKSEQYF
TRBV21-1	TRBJ2-1	.	CASSINRGCYNEQFF
TRBV15	TRBJ1-1	.	CATSRAQGVATEAFF
TRBV11-3	TRBJ2-1	.	CASSPTRSYNEQFF
TRBV13	TRBJ2-4	.	CASRTGTGKNIQYF